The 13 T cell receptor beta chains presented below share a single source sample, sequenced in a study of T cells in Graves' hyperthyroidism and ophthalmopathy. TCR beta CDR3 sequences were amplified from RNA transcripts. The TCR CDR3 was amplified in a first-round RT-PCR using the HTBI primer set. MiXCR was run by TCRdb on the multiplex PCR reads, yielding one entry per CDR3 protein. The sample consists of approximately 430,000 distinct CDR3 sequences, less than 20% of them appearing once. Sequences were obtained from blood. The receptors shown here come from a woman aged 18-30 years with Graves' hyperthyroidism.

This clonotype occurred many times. CDR3 loop: CASSTRLAGGSTDTQYF. The CDR3 DNA follows: TGTGCCAGCAGCACCCGACTAGCGGGGGGTTCCACAGATACGCAGTATTTT. The rearrangement links TRBV7-8 to TRBJ2-3; 13 bases agree with TRBD2. The V and J ends lost 5 bases and 2 bases, in that order; junction bases with no gene match: 7. Germline assignment: CDR1 SGHVS and CDR2 FQNEAQ. The CDR3 has 17 residues.

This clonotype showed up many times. CDR3 protein: CASSLAGRVSSEKLFF. The CDR3 bases are TGTGCCAGCAGCTTAGCGGGCAGGGTTTCGAGTGAAAAACTGTTTTTT. This chain uses TRBV7-9 with TRBJ1-4; the D gene is possibly TRBD1 (5 bases). The CDR3 sequence is 16 residues long. CDR1 is SEHNR and CDR2 is FQNEAQ in the germline V gene (reference sequence). Trimming removed 0 bases at V and 7 bases at J, with 15 bases between.

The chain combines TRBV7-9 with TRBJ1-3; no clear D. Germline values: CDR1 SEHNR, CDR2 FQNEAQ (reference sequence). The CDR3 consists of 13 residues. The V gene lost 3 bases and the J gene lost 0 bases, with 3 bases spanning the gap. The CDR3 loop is CASSLFSGNTIYF. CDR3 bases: TGTGCCAGCAGCTTGTTCTCTGGAAACACCATATATTTT.

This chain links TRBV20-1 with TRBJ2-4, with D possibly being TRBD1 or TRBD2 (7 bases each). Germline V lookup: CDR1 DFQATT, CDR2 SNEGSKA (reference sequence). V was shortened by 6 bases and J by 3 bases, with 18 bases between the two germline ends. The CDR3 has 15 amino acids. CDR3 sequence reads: CSARGGGTDKNIQYF. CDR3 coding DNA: TGCAGTGCCAGGGGGGGGGGGACTGACAAAAACATTCAGTACTTC.

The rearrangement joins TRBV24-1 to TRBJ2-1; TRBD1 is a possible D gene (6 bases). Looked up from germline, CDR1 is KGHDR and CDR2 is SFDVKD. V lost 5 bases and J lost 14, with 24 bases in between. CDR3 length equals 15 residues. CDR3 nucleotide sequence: TGTGCCACCAGTGCTCACTTCCCACAGGGTAGAGAGAAGTTCTTC. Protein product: CATSAHFPQGREKFF.

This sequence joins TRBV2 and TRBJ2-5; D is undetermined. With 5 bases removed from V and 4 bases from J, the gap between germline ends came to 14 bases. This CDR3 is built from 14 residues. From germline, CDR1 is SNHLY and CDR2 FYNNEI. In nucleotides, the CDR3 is TGTGCCAGCAGTTTCGGTCCCGCGGCAGAGACCCAGTACTTC. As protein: CASSFGPAAETQYF. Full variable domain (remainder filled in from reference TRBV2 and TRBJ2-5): EPEVTQTPSHQVTQMGQEVILRCVPISNHLYFYWYRQILGQKVEFLVSFYNNEISEKSEIFDDQFSVERPDGSNFTLKIRSTKLEDSAMYFCASSFGPAAETQYFGPGTRLLVL.

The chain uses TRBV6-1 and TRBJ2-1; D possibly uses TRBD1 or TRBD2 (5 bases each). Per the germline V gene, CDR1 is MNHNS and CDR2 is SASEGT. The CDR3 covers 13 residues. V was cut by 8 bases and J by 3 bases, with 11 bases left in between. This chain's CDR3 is CASSGLDYNEQFF. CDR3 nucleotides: TGTGCCAGCTCGGGGCTAGACTACAATGAGCAGTTCTTC.

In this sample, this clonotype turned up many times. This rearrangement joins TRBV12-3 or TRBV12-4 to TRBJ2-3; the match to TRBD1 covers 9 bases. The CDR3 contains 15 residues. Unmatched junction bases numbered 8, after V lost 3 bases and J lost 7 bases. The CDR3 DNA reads TGTGCCAGCAGTTTCGGGACAGGGACGGGAAATACGCAGTATTTT. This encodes CASSFGTGTGNTQYF.

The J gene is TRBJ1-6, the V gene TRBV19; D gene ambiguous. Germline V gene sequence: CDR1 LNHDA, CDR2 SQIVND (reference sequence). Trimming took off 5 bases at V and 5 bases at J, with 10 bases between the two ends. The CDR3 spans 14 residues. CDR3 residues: CASSEGFNNSPLHF. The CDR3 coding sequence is TGTGCCAGTAGTGAAGGATTCAATAATTCACCCCTCCACTTT.

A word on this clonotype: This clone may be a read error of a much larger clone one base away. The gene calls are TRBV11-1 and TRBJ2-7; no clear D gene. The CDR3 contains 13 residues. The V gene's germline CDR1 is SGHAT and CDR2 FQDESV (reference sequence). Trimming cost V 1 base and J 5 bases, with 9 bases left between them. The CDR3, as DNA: TGTGCCAGCAGCTTAGATATGAGCCACGAGCAGTACTTC. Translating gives CASSLDMSHEQYF. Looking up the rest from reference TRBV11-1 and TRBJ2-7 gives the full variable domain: EAEVAQSPRYKITEKSQAVAFWCDPISGHATLYWYRQILGQGPELLVQFQDESVVDDSQLPKDRFSAERLKGVDSTLKIQPAELGDSAMYLCASSLDMSHEQYFGPGTRLTVT.

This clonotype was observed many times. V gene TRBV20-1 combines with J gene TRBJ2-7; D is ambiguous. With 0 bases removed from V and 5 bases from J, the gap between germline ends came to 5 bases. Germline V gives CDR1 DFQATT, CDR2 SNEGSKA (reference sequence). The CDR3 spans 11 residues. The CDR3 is CSAREQHEQYF. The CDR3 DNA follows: TGCAGTGCTAGAGAACAACACGAGCAGTACTTC.

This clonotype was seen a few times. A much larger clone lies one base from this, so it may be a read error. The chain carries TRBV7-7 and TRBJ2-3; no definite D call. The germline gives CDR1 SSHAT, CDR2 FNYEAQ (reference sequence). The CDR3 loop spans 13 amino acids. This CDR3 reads CASSLNLPDTQYF. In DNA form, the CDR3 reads TGTGCTAGCAGCTTGAATCTCCCAGATACGCAGTATTTT.

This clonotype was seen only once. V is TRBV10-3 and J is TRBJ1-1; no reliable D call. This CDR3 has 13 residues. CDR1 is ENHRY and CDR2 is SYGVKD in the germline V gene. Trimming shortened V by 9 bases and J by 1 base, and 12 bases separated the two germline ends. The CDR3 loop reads CAMTDGPNTEAFF. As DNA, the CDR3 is TGTGCCATGACGGACGGACCGAACACTGAAGCTTTCTTT.